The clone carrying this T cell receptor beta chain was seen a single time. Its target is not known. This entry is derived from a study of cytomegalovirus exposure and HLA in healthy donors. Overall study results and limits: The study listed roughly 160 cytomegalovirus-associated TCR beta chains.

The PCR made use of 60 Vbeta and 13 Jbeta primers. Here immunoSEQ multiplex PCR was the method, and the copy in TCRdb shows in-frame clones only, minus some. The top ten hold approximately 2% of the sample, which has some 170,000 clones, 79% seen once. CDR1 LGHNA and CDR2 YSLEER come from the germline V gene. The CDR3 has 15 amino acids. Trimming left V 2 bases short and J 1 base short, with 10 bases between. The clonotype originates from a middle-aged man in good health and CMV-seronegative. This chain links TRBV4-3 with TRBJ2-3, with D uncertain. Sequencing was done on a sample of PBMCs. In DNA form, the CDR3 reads TGCGCCAGCAGCCAAAAAAGCTTATGCACAGATACGCAGTATTTT. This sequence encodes CASSQKSLCTDTQYF.